This TCR beta chain came from a study of T cells in tuberculosis. Study results and caveats: Selection depended on which cryopreserved specimens were available.

About this clone: No antigen is known for it.

The data were produced by immunoSEQ multiplex PCR, yet TCRdb's version contains in-frame clones alone and is incomplete. This table has 30,000 to 35,000 clones, approximately 89% appearing once. Material: PBMCs. The receptor's source is a donor between 10 and 35 years old with latent tuberculosis or without tuberculosis infection.

DNA for the CDR3: TGTGCCAGCAGCTTAGTGTGGGCCCCGAACACTGAAGCTTTCTTT. Translation gives CASSLVWAPNTEAFF. The chain links TRBV7-9 to TRBJ1-1; the D is unclear. Trimming cost V 1 base and J 1 base, with 10 bases left between them. The CDR3 runs 15 residues. Germline-derived CDR1 and CDR2 are SEHNR and FQNEAQ (reference sequence).